This T cell receptor (beta chain) appears in the sequencing data of a study of cytomegalovirus exposure and HLA in healthy donors. Study-level findings and limits: In a later analysis, the majority of CMV-associated beta chains seemingly showed HLA restriction. Highly shared variants forming one cluster were likely a sequencing artifact.

Primers included in the PCR were 60 Vbeta and 13 Jbeta primers. Repertoires were generated with immunoSEQ multiplex PCR, while TCRdb's copy carries only in-frame clones and drops some. The data contain 100,000 or so clones, about three quarters of them singletons. A word on this clone: Its matching antigen is unknown.

Per germline, CDR1 SGHAT and CDR2 FQDESV (reference sequence). CDR3 length: 15 residues. V was clipped by 0 bases and J by 6 bases; unmatched bases: 5. The chain has TRBV11-1 and TRBJ2-3; TRBD1 aligns across 8 bases. This clonotype was obtained from a woman in her thirties or forties in good health and CMV-seropositive. The specimen sequenced was PBMCs. DNA for the CDR3: TGTGCCAGCAGCTTAGCGCCAGGGGGCGATGATACGCAGTATTTT. Translating it yields CASSLAPGGDDTQYF.